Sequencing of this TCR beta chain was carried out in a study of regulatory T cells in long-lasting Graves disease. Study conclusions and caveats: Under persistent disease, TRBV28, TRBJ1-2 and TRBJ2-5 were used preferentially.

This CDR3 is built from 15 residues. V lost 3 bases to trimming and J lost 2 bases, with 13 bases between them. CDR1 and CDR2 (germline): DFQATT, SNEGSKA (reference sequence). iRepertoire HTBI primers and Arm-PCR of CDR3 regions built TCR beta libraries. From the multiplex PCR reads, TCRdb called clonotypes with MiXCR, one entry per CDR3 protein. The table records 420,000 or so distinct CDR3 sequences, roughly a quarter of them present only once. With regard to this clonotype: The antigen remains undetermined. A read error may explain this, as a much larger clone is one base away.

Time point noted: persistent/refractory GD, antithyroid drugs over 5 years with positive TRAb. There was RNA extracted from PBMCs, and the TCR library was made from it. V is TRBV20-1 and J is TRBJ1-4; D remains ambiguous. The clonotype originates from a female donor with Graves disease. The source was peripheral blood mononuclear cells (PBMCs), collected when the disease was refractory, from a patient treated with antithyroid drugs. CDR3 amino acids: CSASSGSGTNEKLFF. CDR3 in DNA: TGCAGTGCTAGTTCGGGCAGTGGGACTAATGAAAAACTGTTTTTT.